This T cell receptor beta chain was recorded in a study of blood T cells in healthy people across ages (dated by TCRdb to between 2014 and 2017). About the study as a whole: Template switching captured roughly one uniquely barcoded TCR beta cDNA molecule per two T cells in model experiments. Age-related changes in TCR beta repertoire diversity were measured in the study by deep sequencing normalized with unique cDNA molecular identifiers. The donors were split into four age groups: young (average around 15 years), middle-aged (about 40), aged (roughly 68) and long-lived (roughly 80). To avoid experimental bias, donors of different ages were randomly spread across the sequencing lanes. Using the same blood draw, the study looked at two additional independent replicas of 1 million unique cDNA reads for two donors, one aged 18 to 30 and the other aged 80 or older.

Receptor libraries were prepared by 5' RACE. TCRdb lists the instrument as Illumina HiSeq 2500. A second about 7 to 12 cycle PCR used a sample-barcoded 5' primer and a J-beta primer mix. Each TCR beta cDNA molecule received a unique molecular identifier from a template-switch 5' adaptor carrying 12 random nucleotides. At least 3 million CDR3-containing paired-end reads were obtained from each sample. The Mint cDNA synthesis kit, primed by a TRBC-specific oligonucleotide, was used to synthesize first-strand cDNA from all RNA. All cDNA was treated with uracil-DNA glycosylase and then went through a first 18-cycle PCR with the universal primers M1SS and BC2_uni_R. The paper's data handling went like this. For normalization, 1 million high-quality reads were randomly selected from each sample, with every read carrying a distinct molecular identifier. Instead of being binned into consensus sequences, reads that shared molecular identifiers were thrown out. MiTCR, with a Q25 quality threshold and the strictest error-elimination algorithm, was used for CDR3 identification, clonotype clustering and error correction. A nonparametric unseen species model using Euler transformation provided a lower-bound estimate of total TCR beta diversity. The public reads were reanalyzed by TCRdb: fastp trimming at Q25, MiXCR alignment, in-frame beta chains only. Every entry covers one CDR3 protein and lists the most common genes and DNA from its rows. It is TCRdb's table, rather than the study itself, that gives the V and J calls and clone size. The sample contains 600,000 or so distinct CDR3 sequences, roughly 31% of them found a single time. Around 16% of the sample is in the top ten clones.

Trimming removed 2 bases from V and 8 bases from J; the gene matches leave 11 bases unexplained. The CDR3 numbers 16 residues from cysteine through phenylalanine. Only the CDR3 DNA stays, 48 bases, in frame from base 1. The donors were some 39 Caucasian individuals from Russia, aged 6 to 90 years, who were systemically healthy. Each donor gave ten milliliters of peripheral blood, collected into EDTA-treated Vacutainer tubes. PBMCs were isolated by Ficoll-Paque density-gradient centrifugation, with at least 6 million obtained per sample. Total RNA was extracted from PBMCs with Trizol reagent, with at least 6 micrograms obtained per sample. For every donor, an aliquot of PBMCs went through flow cytometry to measure the percentages of naive CD45RAhigh/CD27high T cells. The table lists this clonotype with many counts. Its antigen is still unknown. No base quality information exists; no much larger clone differs at one position.

The full study reports these points: Observed TCR beta diversity correlated strongly with the percentage of naive T cells measured by flow cytometry. Bulk unsorted PBMC profiling prevented conclusive comparison of naive and antigen-experienced compartments. Observed TCR beta diversity per million T cells fell roughly linearly with age, and a significant reduction was already apparent by age around 39. The long-lived group showed more naive CD4+ T cells, fewer expanded clones and increased TCR diversity than the aged group, suggesting age selection. Estimates of total diversity based on one million sequenced T cells were regarded as lower bounds and as underestimates. Because the CMV infection status of the donors was unknown, age-related changes in expanded clonotypes may potentially have been confounded.

This clonotype was sampled from an elderly woman in good health. The sample consisted of blood. The receptor chain draws on TRBV12-3 or TRBV12-4 and TRBJ1-4; TRBD1 fits 7 bases in the junction. The DNA is TGTGCCAGCAGTTTAAATCGGGCAGGGGGGGAGGAAAAACTGTTTTTT. It codes for CASSLNRAGGEEKLFF.